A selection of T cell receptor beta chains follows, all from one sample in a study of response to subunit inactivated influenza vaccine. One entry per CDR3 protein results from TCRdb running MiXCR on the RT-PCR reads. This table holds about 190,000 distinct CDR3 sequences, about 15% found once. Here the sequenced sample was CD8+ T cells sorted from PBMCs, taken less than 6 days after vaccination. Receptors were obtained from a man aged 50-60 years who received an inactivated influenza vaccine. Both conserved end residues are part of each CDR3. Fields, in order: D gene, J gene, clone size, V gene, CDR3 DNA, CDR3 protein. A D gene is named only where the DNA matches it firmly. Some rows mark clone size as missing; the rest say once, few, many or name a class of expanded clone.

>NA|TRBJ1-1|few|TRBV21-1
TGTGCCAGCAGCAAAGGTTTGCCAGGGGGCCTGCGGACTGAAGCTTTCTTT
CASSKGLPGGLRTEAFF
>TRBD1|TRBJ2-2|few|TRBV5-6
TGTGCCAGCAGCTGGGCCGGGACAGGGGTAACCGGGGAGCTGTTTTTT
CASSWAGTGVTGELFF
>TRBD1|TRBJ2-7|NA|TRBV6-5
TGTGCCAGCAGTTACGATACAGGGGGCAATAACGAGCAGTACTTC
CASSYDTGGNNEQYF
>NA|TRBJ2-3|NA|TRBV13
TGTGCCAGCAGCTTGGGAAACTCGGGCACAGATACGCAGTATTTT
CASSLGNSGTDTQYF
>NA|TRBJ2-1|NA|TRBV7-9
TGTGCCAGCAGCTTAGCGGACGGTAATGAGCAGTTCTTC
CASSLADGNEQFF
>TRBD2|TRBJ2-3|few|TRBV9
TGTGCCAGCAGCGGAATAGCGGGAAGCACAGATACGCAGTATTTT
CASSGIAGSTDTQYF
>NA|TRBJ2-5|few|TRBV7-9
TGTGCCAGCAGCCCCCTTTGGCAAGTAGGGGAGACCCAGTACTTC
CASSPLWQVGETQYF
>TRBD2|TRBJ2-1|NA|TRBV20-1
TGCAGTGCTAGATACATGGGGGGACTAGCGGGAAATTACAATGAGCAGTTCTTC
CSARYMGGLAGNYNEQFF
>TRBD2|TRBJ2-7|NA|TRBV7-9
TGTGCCAGCAGCTTAGAGCGGGGGACTACCTACGAGCAGTACTTC
CASSLERGTTYEQYF
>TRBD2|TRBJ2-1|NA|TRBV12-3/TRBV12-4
TGTGCCAGCACCCCGACTAGCGGGAGCTCCTACAATGAGCAGTTCTTC
CASTPTSGSSYNEQFF
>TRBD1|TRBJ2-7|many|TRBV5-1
TGCGCCAGCAGCTTGCCCCCGGGACAGGGAGTCTACGAGCAGTACTTC
CASSLPPGQGVYEQYF
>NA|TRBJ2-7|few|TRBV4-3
TGCGCCAGCAGCCAAGATTGGGGCTTCTCCTACGAGCAGTACTTC
CASSQDWGFSYEQYF
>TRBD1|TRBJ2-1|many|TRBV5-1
TGCGCCAGCAGCTTGGAGGCAGGGGGTCAGGGTGAGCAGTTCTTC
CASSLEAGGQGEQFF
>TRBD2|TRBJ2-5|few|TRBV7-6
TGTGCCAGCAGCTTGATAGGGGAGCGGGGGGGGTACCAAGAGACCCAGTACTTC
CASSLIGERGGYQETQYF
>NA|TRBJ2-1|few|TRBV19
TGTGCCAGTAGTATAGTGGTGGGAACATACAATGAGCAGTTCTTC
CASSIVVGTYNEQFF
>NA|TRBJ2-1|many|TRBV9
TGTGCCAGCAGCGCCCCCACTGGCGTCTCGAACAATGAGCAGTTCTTC
CASSAPTGVSNNEQFF
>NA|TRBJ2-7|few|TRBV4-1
TGCGCCAGCAGCCAAGAATGGGACGAAGATTACGAGCAGTACTTC
CASSQEWDEDYEQYF
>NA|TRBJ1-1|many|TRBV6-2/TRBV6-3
TGTGCCAGCAGTTACCCCGGGACCCAGTACACTGAAGCTTTCTTT
CASSYPGTQYTEAFF
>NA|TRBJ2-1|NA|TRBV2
TGTGCCAGCAGTGATGGGGCCAGTGCCTACAATGAGCAGTTCTTC
CASSDGASAYNEQFF
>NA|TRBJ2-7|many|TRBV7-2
TGTGCCAGCAGCTTAGCCTTCGTCTCCTACGAGCAGTACTTC
CASSLAFVSYEQYF
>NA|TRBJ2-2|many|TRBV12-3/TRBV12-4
TGTGCCAGCACCTTCAGGGCGCCCGGGGAGCTGTTTTTT
CASTFRAPGELFF
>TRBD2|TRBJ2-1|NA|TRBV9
TGTGCCAGCAGCCCTGGACTAGCGGGAGAAGTTGCTACTGAGCAGTTCTTC
CASSPGLAGEVATEQFF
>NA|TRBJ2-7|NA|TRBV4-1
TGCGCCAGCAGCCAAGTCGAGGGCCACGAGCAGTACTTC
CASSQVEGHEQYF
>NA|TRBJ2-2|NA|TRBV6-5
TGTGCCAGCAGTTACTCGGGCATGGGCTTGAACACCGGGGAGCTGTTTTTT
CASSYSGMGLNTGELFF
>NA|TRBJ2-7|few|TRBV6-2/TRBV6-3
TGTGCCAGCAGTAACCGGGGCAGAACCTACGAGCAGTACTTC
CASSNRGRTYEQYF
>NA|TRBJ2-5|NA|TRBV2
TGTGCCAGCAGACCAATCAACAAGAACACCCAGTACTTC
CASRPINKNTQYF
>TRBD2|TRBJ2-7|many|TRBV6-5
TGTGCCAGCAGTTATTACGACGGGACTAAAACGACTAGCTCCTACGAGCAGTACTTC
CASSYYDGTKTTSSYEQYF
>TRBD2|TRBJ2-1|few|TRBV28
TGTGCCAGCAGACCTACTTCTAGCGGGAGGGGCAATGAGCAGTTCTTC
CASRPTSSGRGNEQFF
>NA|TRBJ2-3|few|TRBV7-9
TGTGCCAGCAGCTTAGATACAGCGTTTGCAGATACGCAGTATTTT
CASSLDTAFADTQYF
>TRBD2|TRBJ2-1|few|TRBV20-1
TGCAGTGCTAAGAAGCGGGGGGCGGACTACAATGAGCAGTTCTTC
CSAKKRGADYNEQFF
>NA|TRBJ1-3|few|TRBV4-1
TGCGCCAGCAGCCATCTCGGTAGGGAAGCTGGAAACACCATATATTTT
CASSHLGREAGNTIYF
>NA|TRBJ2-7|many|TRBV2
TGTGCCAGCAGTTCAGGGTTCGAGCAGTACTTC
CASSSGFEQYF
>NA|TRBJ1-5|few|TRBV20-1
TGCAGTGCTAGTGACGCCGGTTCGTCCCAGCATTTT
CSASDAGSSQHF
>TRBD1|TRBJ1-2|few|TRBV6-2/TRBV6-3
TGTGCCAGCAGTTACTCTTGGACAGGAGTGGACTATGGCTACACCTTC
CASSYSWTGVDYGYTF
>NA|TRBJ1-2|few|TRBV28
TGTGCCAGCAGTTCACGGGTCTACGGCTACACCTTC
CASSSRVYGYTF
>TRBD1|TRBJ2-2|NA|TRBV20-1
TGCAGTGCCGGGACAGCTAACACCGGGGAGCTGTTTTTT
CSAGTANTGELFF
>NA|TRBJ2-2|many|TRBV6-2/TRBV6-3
TGTGCCAGCAGTTACTCGAACCTGTCCGGGGAGCTGTTTTTT
CASSYSNLSGELFF
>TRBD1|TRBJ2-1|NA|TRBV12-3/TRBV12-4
TGTGCCAGCAGACCCACAGGGGGCTACTACAATGAGCAGTTCTTC
CASRPTGGYYNEQFF
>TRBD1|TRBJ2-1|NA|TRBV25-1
TGTGCCAGCAGTGCGACAGGGGGTACCTACAATGAGCAGTTCTTC
CASSATGGTYNEQFF
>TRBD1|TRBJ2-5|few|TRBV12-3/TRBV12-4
TGTGCCAGCAGCAAAACACAGGGGGCCGAGACCCAGTACTTC
CASSKTQGAETQYF
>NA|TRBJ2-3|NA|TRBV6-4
TGTGCCAGCAGTGACTCAGCGGGCGGCGGGGATACGCAGTATTTT
CASSDSAGGGDTQYF
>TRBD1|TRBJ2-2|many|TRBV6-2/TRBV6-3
TGTGCCAGCAGTTCCTCGGGACAGTCTCCCGGGGAGCTGTTTTTT
CASSSSGQSPGELFF
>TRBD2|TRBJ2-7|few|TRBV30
TGTGCCTGGAGTGCCCCCCCGGCGGGAGACTACGAGCAGTACTTC
CAWSAPPAGDYEQYF
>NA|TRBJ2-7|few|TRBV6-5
TGTGCCAGCAGTTACTCGATGATGCGGGAGCAGTACTTC
CASSYSMMREQYF
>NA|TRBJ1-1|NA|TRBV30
TGTGCCTGGAGTGGGGGCGGTGGCCCGTCTGAAGCTTTCTTT
CAWSGGGGPSEAFF
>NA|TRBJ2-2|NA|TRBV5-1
TGCGCCAGCAGCTTGGTTACAGCTTACACCGGGGAGCTGTTTTTT
CASSLVTAYTGELFF